This is a list of T cell receptor beta chains from one sample in a study of T cell responses to AZD1222 COVID-19 vaccine. The table came from immunoSEQ multiplex PCR; TCRdb's copy has only in-frame clones and leaves some out. Of 100,000 to 150,000 clones listed, about nine tenths are singletons. The sequenced sample was peripheral blood, obtained on day 0 of AZD1222 vaccination. Receptor source: an adult in good health. The CDR3 runs from the conserved cysteine through the conserved F or W. The D gene is left open where the match is weak. Clone size is not always given. Where it is, it says once, few, many or a class for expanded clones.

j_call,v_call,clone_size,d_call,cdr3_aa,cdr3_nt
TRBJ1-6,TRBV11-2,.,.,CASSLTGSHSPLHF,TGTGCCAGCAGCTTAACAGGGAGTCATTCACCCCTCCACTTT
TRBJ1-5,TRBV3-1/TRBV3-2,once,.,CASSQGNQDQPQHF,TGTGCCAGCAGCCAGGGGAATCAGGATCAGCCCCAGCATTTT
TRBJ1-1,TRBV7-2,.,TRBD1,CASSLRTQGTGEAFF,TGTGCCAGCAGCTTAAGGACTCAGGGGACAGGTGAAGCTTTCTTT
TRBJ1-3,TRBV30,.,.,CAWLRTDAGNTIYF,TGTGCCTGGTTGAGGACAGACGCTGGAAACACCATATATTTT
TRBJ2-1,TRBV5-1,.,TRBD1,CASSLAGQGADEQFF,TGCGCCAGCAGCTTGGCGGGACAGGGGGCCGATGAGCAGTTCTTC
TRBJ1-2,TRBV7-9,.,TRBD1,CASSFNRQGAYGYTF,TGTGCCAGCAGCTTCAACCGACAGGGGGCCTATGGCTACACCTTC
TRBJ1-2,TRBV3-1/TRBV3-2,.,.,CASSPQTEYYGYTF,TGTGCCAGCAGCCCCCAGACGGAATACTATGGCTACACCTTC
TRBJ1-1,TRBV7-2,.,.,CASSLQGLNTEAFF,TGTGCCAGCAGCTTACAGGGTCTGAACACTGAAGCTTTCTTT
TRBJ1-2,TRBV7-9,.,.,CASSSGRRTYGYTF,TGTGCCAGCAGCTCGGGGCGGCGAACTTATGGCTACACCTTC
TRBJ1-4,TRBV6-6,.,.,CASRRDRSEKLFF,TGTGCCAGCAGACGGGACCGTTCTGAAAAACTGTTTTTT
TRBJ2-2,TRBV29-1,.,.,CSVAGGRIDGELFF,TGCAGCGTTGCTGGGGGCAGGATTGACGGGGAGCTGTTTTTT
TRBJ1-4,TRBV5-1,.,.,CASSLQGNEKLFF,TGCGCCAGCAGCTTGCAAGGGAACGAGAAACTGTTTTTT
TRBJ1-1,TRBV3-1/TRBV3-2,.,TRBD1,CASSRDRVTEAFF,TGTGCCAGCAGCCGGGACAGGGTAACTGAAGCTTTCTTT
TRBJ2-1,TRBV7-9,.,TRBD2,CASRRTSGSSYNEQFF,TGTGCCAGCAGACGAACTAGCGGCAGCTCCTACAATGAGCAGTTCTTC
TRBJ1-1,TRBV4-2,.,.,CASSQGGEAFF,TGTGCCAGCAGCCAAGGTGGTGAAGCTTTCTTT
TRBJ2-2,TRBV5-1,.,.,CASSRDTQGNTGELFF,TGCGCCAGCAGCCGGGACACCCAGGGCAACACCGGGGAGCTGTTTTTT
TRBJ1-1,TRBV12-5,.,.,CASGLGRSPNTEAFF,TGTGCTAGTGGTTTGGGCCGGTCACCGAACACTGAAGCTTTCTTT
TRBJ1-2,TRBV25-1,once,.,CASSDAQTHGYTF,TGTGCCAGCAGTGACGCCCAGACCCATGGCTACACCTTC
TRBJ2-3,TRBV6-4,.,TRBD1,CASSAGTGGTDTQYF,TGTGCCAGCAGTGCCGGGACAGGGGGCACAGATACGCAGTATTTT
TRBJ1-4,TRBV4-2,.,.,CASRQRQGEKLFF,TGTGCCAGCAGACAGCGCCAGGGTGAAAAACTGTTTTTT
TRBJ2-3,TRBV20-1,.,.,CSASGGKDTQYF,TGCAGTGCTAGTGGGGGGAAAGATACGCAGTATTTT
TRBJ1-1,TRBV12-3/TRBV12-4,.,.,CASSLIRPEAFF,TGTGCCAGCAGTTTAATTCGCCCTGAAGCTTTCTTT